The present T cell receptor (beta chain) was sequenced within a study of shared clonotypes between healthy human individuals. Notes on the study in general: Sorted-subset sequencing, rarefaction showed, was incomplete despite large depth.

Trimming removed 6 bases from V and 5 bases from J, with 10 bases in between. Per the germline V gene, CDR1 is SGHVS and CDR2 is FNYEAQ. This CDR3 has 13 amino acids. Only in-frame clones appear in the TCRdb table, and some are missing; sequencing was by immunoSEQ multiplex PCR. The repertoire includes 550,000 to 850,000 clones, around two thirds of them detected once, and approximately 1.8% sits in the top ten. With regard to this clone: Its cognate antigen is unknown.

The TCR comes from a woman in her twenties or thirties in good health. The rearrangement joins TRBV7-6 to TRBJ2-2; no firm D call. The specimen was memory CD4+ T cells sorted from blood. Subset described: CD45RA-negative fraction. The CDR3 DNA reads TGTGCCAGCAGACGCCTTGATACCGGGGAGCTGTTTTTT. Translating gives CASRRLDTGELFF.